The 10 T cell receptor beta chains presented below share a single source sample, sequenced in a study of chemoradiotherapy in HPV16-positive cancers. The data were produced by immunoSEQ multiplex PCR, yet TCRdb's version contains in-frame clones alone and is incomplete. Found here are around 19,000 clones, approximately 91% of them singletons; the top ten hold around 14%. The sequenced sample was blood, obtained from a patient who underwent chemoradiotherapy. The receptors stem from a human donor with HPV-associated anogenital cancer.

The chain is built from TRBV5-4 and TRBJ2-2, with D maybe TRBD2 (6 bases). Germline CDR1 is SGHNT and CDR2 is YYREEE (reference sequence). The CDR3 length is 16 residues. Trimming stripped 4 bases from V and 6 bases from J, with 19 bases between. DNA for the CDR3: TGTGCCAGCAGCCCGGGCGGGATCAGGGTGGCCGGGGAGCTGTTTTTT. As protein: CASSPGGIRVAGELFF.

The genes are TRBV5-1 and TRBJ2-3; perhaps TRBD2 as D (6 bases). The CDR3 extends over 14 amino acids. Per germline, CDR1 SGHRS and CDR2 YFSETQ. With 0 bases removed from V and 4 bases from J, the gap between germline ends came to 9 bases. This CDR3 reads CASSLGGASDTQYF. The CDR3, as DNA: TGCGCCAGCAGCTTGGGCGGGGCTTCAGATACGCAGTATTTT.

This rearrangement joins TRBV30 to TRBJ1-2, with unresolved D. Germline CDR1 reads GTSNPN; CDR2 reads SVGIG (reference sequence). The CDR3 consists of 12 residues. Trimming took off 5 bases at V and 0 bases at J, with 7 bases between the two ends. CDR3 protein: CAWSASNYGYTF. DNA of the CDR3: TGTGCCTGGTCGGCCTCTAACTATGGCTACACCTTC.

The chain uses TRBV19 and TRBJ2-1; 8 bases line up with TRBD1. Germline loops: CDR1 LNHDA, CDR2 SQIVND (reference sequence). V lost 7 bases to trimming and J lost 0 bases; unmatched junction nucleotides: 8. CDR3 length equals 16 residues. The CDR3 DNA follows: TGTGCCAGTACCCCGACAGGGGTGAGCTCCTACAATGAGCAGTTCTTC. Its protein is CASTPTGVSSYNEQFF.

This sequence joins TRBV21-1 and TRBJ1-1; TRBD1 was called by the table and not checked on the DNA. TRBV21-1 is marked as a pseudogene. The CDR3 contains 15 residues. CDR3 sequence reads: CASSGQYTIRTEAFF. CDR3 DNA sequence: TGTGCCAGCAGTGGCCAGTACACAATTCGCACTGAAGCTTTCTTT.

This clone is a singleton in its sample. The chain combines TRBV7-2 with TRBJ1-1; D remains ambiguous. This CDR3 region has 13 residues. V lost 2 bases and J 3 bases, leaving 7 bases between the germline ends. Per the germline V gene, CDR1 is SGHTA and CDR2 is FQGNSA. The DNA for the CDR3 is TGTGCCAGCAGCTTAAGCAGCTACACTGAAGCTTTCTTT. It codes for CASSLSSYTEAFF.

V usage is TRBV27 and J usage is TRBJ1-5; 9 bases match TRBD1. In germline, CDR1 is MNHEY, CDR2 SMNVEV (reference sequence). The ends lost 6 bases at V and 0 bases at J; junction bases unmatched: 15. This CDR3 region has 19 residues. CDR3 coding DNA: TGTGCCAGCAGCTTGGACAGGGGCCATGATATTTATAGCAATCAGCCCCAGCATTTT. It is translated as CASSLDRGHDIYSNQPQHF.

This chain uses TRBV27 with TRBJ2-2, with a tentative D call TRBD1 (6 bases). V lost 5 bases and J lost 5, with 12 bases in between. Looked up from germline, CDR1 is MNHEY and CDR2 is SMNVEV (reference sequence). This CDR3 comprises 14 residues. Here the CDR3 reads CASSPQGRTGELFF. Here the CDR3 DNA reads TGTGCCAGCAGTCCACAGGGTCGGACCGGGGAGCTGTTTTTT.

This chain joins TRBV2 and TRBJ1-2; 10 bases are a match to TRBD1. Germline V CDR1 and CDR2: SNHLY, FYNNEI. The length of the CDR3 is 13 residues. V lost 5 bases and J lost 4; bases outside the gene matches: 1. In nucleotides, the CDR3 is TGTGCCAGCAGTAGGACAGGGGGCTATGGCTACACCTTC. This translates into CASSRTGGYGYTF. Using reference TRBV2 and TRBJ1-2 for the parts outside the CDR3, the full variable domain is EPEVTQTPSHQVTQMGQEVILRCVPISNHLYFYWYRQILGQKVEFLVSFYNNEISEKSEIFDDQFSVERPDGSNFTLKIRSTKLEDSAMYFCASSRTGGYGYTFGSGTRLTVV.

The gene calls are TRBV27 and TRBJ1-6, with D unclear. The germline V and J ends were trimmed by 4 bases and 7 bases, with 5 bases remaining between them. CDR1 MNHEY and CDR2 SMNVEV come from the germline V gene (reference sequence). The CDR3 contains 12 residues. CDR3 nucleotide sequence: TGTGCCAGCAGTTGGGTCAATTCACCCCTCCACTTT. Translation: CASSWVNSPLHF.